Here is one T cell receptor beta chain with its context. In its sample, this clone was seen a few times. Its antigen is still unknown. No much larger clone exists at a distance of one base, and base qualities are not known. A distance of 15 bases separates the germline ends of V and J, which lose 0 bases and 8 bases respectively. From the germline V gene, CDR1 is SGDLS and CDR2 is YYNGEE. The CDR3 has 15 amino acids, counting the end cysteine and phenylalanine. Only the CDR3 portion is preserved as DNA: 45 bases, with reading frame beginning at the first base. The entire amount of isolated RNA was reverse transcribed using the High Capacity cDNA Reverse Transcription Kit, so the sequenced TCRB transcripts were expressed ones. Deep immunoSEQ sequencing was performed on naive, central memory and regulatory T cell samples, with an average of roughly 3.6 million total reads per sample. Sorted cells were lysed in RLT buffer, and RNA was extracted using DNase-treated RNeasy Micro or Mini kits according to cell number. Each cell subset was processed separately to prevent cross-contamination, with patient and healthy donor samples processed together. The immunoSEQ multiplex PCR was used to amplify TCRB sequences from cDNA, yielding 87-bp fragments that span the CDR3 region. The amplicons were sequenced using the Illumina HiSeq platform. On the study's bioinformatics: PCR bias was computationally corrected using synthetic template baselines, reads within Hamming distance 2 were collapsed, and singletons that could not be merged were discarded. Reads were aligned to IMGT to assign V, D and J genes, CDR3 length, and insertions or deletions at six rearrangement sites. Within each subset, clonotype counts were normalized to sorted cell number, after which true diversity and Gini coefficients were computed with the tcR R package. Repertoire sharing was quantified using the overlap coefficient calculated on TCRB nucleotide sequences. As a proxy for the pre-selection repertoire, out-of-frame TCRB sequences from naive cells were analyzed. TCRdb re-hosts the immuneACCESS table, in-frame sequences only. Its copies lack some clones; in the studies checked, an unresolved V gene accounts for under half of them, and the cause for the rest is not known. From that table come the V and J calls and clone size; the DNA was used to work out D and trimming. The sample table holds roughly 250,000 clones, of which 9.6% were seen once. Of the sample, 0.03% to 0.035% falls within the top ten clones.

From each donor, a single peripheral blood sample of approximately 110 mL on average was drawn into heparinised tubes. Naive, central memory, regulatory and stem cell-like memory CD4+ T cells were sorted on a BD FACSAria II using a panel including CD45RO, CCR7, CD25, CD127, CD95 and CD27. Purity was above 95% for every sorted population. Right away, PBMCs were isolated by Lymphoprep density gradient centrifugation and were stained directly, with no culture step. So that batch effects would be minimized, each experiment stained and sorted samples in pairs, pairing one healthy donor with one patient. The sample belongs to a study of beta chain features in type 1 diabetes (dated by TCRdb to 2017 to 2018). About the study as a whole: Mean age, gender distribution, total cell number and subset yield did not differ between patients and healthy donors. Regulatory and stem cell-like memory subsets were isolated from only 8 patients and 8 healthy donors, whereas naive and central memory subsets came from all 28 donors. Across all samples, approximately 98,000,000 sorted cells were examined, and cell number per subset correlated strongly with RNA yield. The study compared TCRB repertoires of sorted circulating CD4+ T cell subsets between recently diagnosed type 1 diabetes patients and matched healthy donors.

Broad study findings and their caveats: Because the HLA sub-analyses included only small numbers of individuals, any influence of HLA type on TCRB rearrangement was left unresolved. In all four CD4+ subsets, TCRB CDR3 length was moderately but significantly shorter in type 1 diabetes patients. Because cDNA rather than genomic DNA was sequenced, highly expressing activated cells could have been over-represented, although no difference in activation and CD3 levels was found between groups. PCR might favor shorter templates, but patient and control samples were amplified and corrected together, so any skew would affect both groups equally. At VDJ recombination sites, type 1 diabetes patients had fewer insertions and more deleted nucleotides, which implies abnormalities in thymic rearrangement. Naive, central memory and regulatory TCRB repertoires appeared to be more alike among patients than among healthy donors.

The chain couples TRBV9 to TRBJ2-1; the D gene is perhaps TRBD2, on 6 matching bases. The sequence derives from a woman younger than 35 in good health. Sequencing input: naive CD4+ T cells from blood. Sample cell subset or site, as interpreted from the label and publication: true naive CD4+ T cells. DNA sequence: TGTGCCAGCAGCGTAGTTTCGCGGGACGTCGATGAGCAGTTCTTC. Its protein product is CASSVVSRDVDEQFF.